The 27 T cell receptor beta chains listed next were all sequenced from one sample in a study of T-cell reconstitution after alpha-beta-depleted transplantation in children. Molecular barcoding with unique molecular identifiers was used for the TCRbeta library. MiXCR, run by TCRdb on the PCR reads, gives a single entry per CDR3 protein. The sample has 400,000 to 550,000 distinct CDR3 sequences; roughly a tenth are singletons. The source material was PBMCs, sampled before TCRalphabeta/CD19-depleted stem cell transplant. The receptor source for this set is a child aged 2-9 years with inherited bone marrow failure, due to receive a stem cell transplant.

This clonotype was detected many times. The rearrangement uses TRBV28 and TRBJ2-4, with D maybe TRBD2 (6 bases). Germline CDR1 reads MDHEN; CDR2 reads SYDVKM. Trimming took off 5 bases at V and 1 base at J, with 9 bases between the two ends. CDR3 length: 14 amino acids. The CDR3 loop reads CASSQLAAKNIQYF. The DNA for the CDR3 is TGTGCCAGCAGTCAGCTAGCGGCCAAAAACATTCAGTACTTC.

Remarks on this clonotype: This sequence may be a read error, since a much larger clone differs from it by one base. The chain uses TRBV29-1 and TRBJ2-3; TRBD1 matches at 9 bases. This CDR3 has 13 amino acids. Germline assignment: CDR1 SQVTM and CDR2 ANQGSEA. V lost 6 bases to trimming and J lost 5 bases; unmatched junction nucleotides: 6. CDR3 DNA sequence: TGCAGCGTGGGGACAGGGATGGGAGATACGCAGTATTTT. It specifies CSVGTGMGDTQYF.

On this clonotype itself: This could be a read error, since a much larger clone is one nucleotide away. V and J are TRBV9 and TRBJ1-1, with TRBD1 as a possible D gene (5 bases). The CDR3 is 14 amino acids. Germline CDR1 and CDR2: SGDLS and YYNGEE. The CDR3 coding sequence is TGTGCCAGCAGCGTCGGGACTTTATACACTGAAGCTTCCTTT. Residues: CASSVGTLYTEASF. Looking up the rest from reference TRBV9 and TRBJ1-1 gives the full variable domain: DSGVTQTPKHLITATGQRVTLRCSPRSGDLSVYWYQQSLDQGLQFLIQYYNGEERAKGNILERFSAQQFPDLHSELNLSSLELGDSALYFCASSVGTLYTEASFGQGTRLTVV.

This clonotype showed up many times. This chain links TRBV20-1 with TRBJ2-1; D not certain. Germline V gene sequence: CDR1 DFQATT, CDR2 SNEGSKA (reference sequence). Deletions cut 5 bases from V and 5 bases from J, with 10 bases between. The length of the CDR3 is 12 residues. The CDR3 DNA follows: TGCAGTGCTCGACTCACCAACAATGAGCAGTTCTTC. Encoded protein: CSARLTNNEQFF.

The sample holds a few counts of this clonotype. V usage is TRBV6-1 and J usage is TRBJ2-1; D not resolved. The CDR3 is 14 residues long. Between the trimmed V and J ends, which lost 1 base and 7 bases, there was a span of 11 bases. Germline V lookup: CDR1 MNHNS, CDR2 SASEGT. DNA for the CDR3: TGTGCCAGCAGTGAAGTCGGACCCTTTAATGAGCAGTTCTTC. Translated, it gives CASSEVGPFNEQFF.

Notes on this clonotype: A much larger clonotype is one base distant, so this may be a read error. The chain carries TRBV6-1 and TRBJ1-1; D not resolved. CDR3 length: 14 amino acids. In germline, CDR1 is MNHNS, CDR2 SASEGT. The CDR3 bases are TGTGCCAGCGGATCGGCGAGTTGGAACGCTGAAGCTTTCTTT. Amino acid sequence: CASGSASWNAEAFF.

Turning to this clonotype: This sequence may be a read error, since a much larger clone differs from it by one base. The V and J genes are TRBV28 and TRBJ2-1; no reliable D call. The CDR3 spans 14 residues. Germline-derived CDR1 and CDR2 are MDHEN and SYDVKM. The CDR3 DNA is TGTGCCAGCAGGGTAACAAGCTCCTACTATGAGCAGTTCTTC. Translated: CASRVTSSYYEQFF.

This clonotype was seen ten or more times. The rearrangement joins TRBV20-1 to TRBJ2-3, with D uncertain. From germline, CDR1 is DFQATT and CDR2 SNEGSKA (reference sequence). The V end lost 4 bases, the J end lost 6 bases, and 14 bases lay between the germline ends. The CDR3 runs to 13 residues. For the CDR3, the DNA is TGCAGTGCTATGAACGGAGTTGGGGATACGCAGTATTTT. It codes for CSAMNGVGDTQYF.

This clonotype was observed many times. The chain links TRBV6-2 or TRBV6-3 to TRBJ2-1, with TRBD2 identical over 10 bases. Germline-derived CDR1 and CDR2 are MNHEY and SVGEGT. V gave up 7 bases and J gave up 4 bases; unmatched junction bases: 4. This CDR3 is built from 14 residues. DNA for the CDR3: TGTGCCAGCACTCGAGCGGGAGGGTACAATGAGCAGTTCTTC. Amino acid sequence: CASTRAGGYNEQFF.

This clonotype has only a few counts. The V and J genes are TRBV19 and TRBJ2-2, with no clear D. This CDR3 region has 14 residues. Germline V CDR1 and CDR2: LNHDA, SQIVND (reference sequence). Between the trimmed V and J ends, which lost 0 bases and 4 bases, there was a span of 6 bases. CDR3 DNA: TGTGCCAGTAGTATAGATCGAATCACCGGGGAGCTGTTTTTT. It translates to CASSIDRITGELFF.

This clonotype has at least ten counts. The chain is built from TRBV2 and TRBJ1-5; the D gene is possibly TRBD1 (6 bases). V lost 3 bases and J lost 3, with 18 bases in between. The length of the CDR3 is 17 residues. Germline lookup yields CDR1 SNHLY and CDR2 FYNNEI. The chain's CDR3 is CASSDWGAAQHNQPQHF. Here the CDR3 DNA reads TGTGCCAGCAGTGATTGGGGGGCAGCCCAGCACAATCAGCCCCAGCATTTT.

There are many counts of this clonotype. The rearrangement links TRBV5-1 to TRBJ2-2; TRBD1 is a possible D gene (5 bases). V was trimmed by 4 bases and J by 0 bases, leaving 7 bases between them. From germline, CDR1 is SGHRS and CDR2 YFSETQ. The CDR3 is 14 residues long. The CDR3 sequence: CASSMTANTGELFF. Here the CDR3 DNA reads TGCGCCAGCAGCATGACAGCGAACACCGGGGAGCTGTTTTTT.

This clonotype was picked up a small number of times. This sequence joins TRBV29-1 and TRBJ1-2, with TRBD1 as a possible D gene (5 bases). V shed 7 bases and J shed 1 base, with 10 bases lying between them. The CDR3 is 12 amino acids. Germline assignment: CDR1 SQVTM and CDR2 ANQGSEA. For the CDR3, the DNA is TGCAGCGCCGGACACAGTAACTATGGCTACACCTTC. It yields the protein CSAGHSNYGYTF.

This chain connects TRBV30 to TRBJ1-4; no clear D. This CDR3 has 17 amino acids. Germline assignment: CDR1 GTSNPN and CDR2 SVGIG (reference sequence). The V gene lost 4 bases and the J gene lost 4 bases, with 22 bases spanning the gap. CDR3 region: CAWTPYWAVGFNEKLFF. The CDR3 DNA follows: TGTGCCTGGACCCCTTATTGGGCGGTAGGATTTAATGAAAAACTGTTTTTT.

Ten or more counts support this clonotype. The chain uses TRBV12-3 or TRBV12-4 and TRBJ2-7, with D maybe TRBD2 (6 bases). V was trimmed by 2 bases and J by 4 bases, leaving 9 bases between them. This CDR3 is 13 amino acids long. CDR3 in amino acids: CASSLRREYEQYF. The CDR3 bases are TGTGCCAGCAGTTTAAGGAGGGAGTACGAGCAGTACTTC.

In the case of this clonotype: A much larger clone differs by one base, so this may be a read error. This chain links TRBV11-2 with TRBJ2-7, with 10 bases matching TRBD2. V shed 2 bases and J 2 bases; nucleotides not matched to a gene: 12. The V gene's germline CDR1 is SGHAT and CDR2 FQNNGV. This CDR3 has 18 residues. The chain's CDR3 is CASSLRILAGRCPYEQYF. Written as DNA, the CDR3 is TGTGCCAGCAGCTTAAGGATACTAGCGGGAAGGTGTCCCTACGAGCAGTACTTC.

This clonotype has ten or more counts. The genes are TRBV27 and TRBJ2-7, with 8 bases fitting TRBD1. Germline-derived CDR1 and CDR2 are MNHEY and SMNVEV (reference sequence). The CDR3 has 16 residues. V was pared by 1 base and J by 0 bases, with 5 bases of the junction left unmatched. This CDR3 reads CASSLYRTGSSYEQYF. CDR3 bases: TGTGCCAGCAGTTTATACCGGACAGGGAGCTCCTACGAGCAGTACTTC.

At least ten counts were recorded for this clonotype. The chain combines TRBV20-1 with TRBJ2-7; D ambiguous. Germline V CDR1 and CDR2: DFQATT, SNEGSKA (reference sequence). The CDR3 is 14 residues long. Trimming removed 3 bases from V and 2 bases from J, with 14 bases in between. In nucleotides, the CDR3 is TGCAGTGCTAGCGGCCCCCCCACCCCCTACGAGCAGTACTTC. Translation: CSASGPPTPYEQYF.

In this sample, this clonotype turned up many times. The chain recombines TRBV2 with TRBJ2-3; 8 bases match TRBD1. This CDR3 spans 15 amino acids. The germline V gene encodes CDR1 SNHLY and CDR2 FYNNEI. V lost 6 bases to trimming and J lost 1 base; unmatched junction nucleotides: 6. The CDR3 region is CASRDRVTGTDTQYF. CDR3 sequence (DNA): TGTGCCAGCAGGGACAGGGTAACAGGCACAGATACGCAGTATTTT.

This clonotype occurred many times. The chain joins TRBV7-2 to TRBJ2-1; the D is unclear. Germline CDR1 and CDR2: SGHTA and FQGNSA. Trimming shortened V by 0 bases and J by 8 bases, and 11 bases separated the two germline ends. The CDR3 is 14 amino acids. Written as DNA, the CDR3 is TGTGCCAGCAGCTTAGCGACTGAGTGGGATGAGCAGTTCTTC. Translation gives CASSLATEWDEQFF.

This clonotype was observed many times. The J gene is TRBJ1-5, the V gene TRBV28; 8 bases line up with TRBD1. V lost 4 bases, J lost 0 bases, and 14 bases stayed unmatched. Germline V gene lookup returns CDR1 MDHEN and CDR2 SYDVKM. The CDR3 has 19 amino acids. CDR3 nucleotide sequence: TGTGCCAGCAGTTCCCCCCTCGGGACAGGAGTATATAGCAATCAGCCCCAGCATTTT. As protein: CASSSPLGTGVYSNQPQHF.

Of note for this clonotype: Being one base from a much bigger clone, this may be a read error. This sequence joins TRBV12-3 or TRBV12-4 and TRBJ2-7; 10 positions match TRBD2. This CDR3 has 14 amino acids. The CDR3 bases are TGTGCCAGCAGCCTTTCTAGCGGGGGCTACGAGCACTACTTC. As protein: CASSLSSGGYEHYF.

The table lists this clonotype with many counts. The chain couples TRBV7-2 to TRBJ1-6; D call uncertain. With 0 bases removed from V and 4 bases from J, the gap between germline ends came to 16 bases. The CDR3 sequence is 18 residues long. Per the germline V gene, CDR1 is SGHTA and CDR2 is FQGNSA. CDR3 nucleotide sequence: TGTGCCAGCAGCTTAGCCGCTGTGCGACAAAAGTATAATTCACCCCTCCACTTT. This gives the protein CASSLAAVRQKYNSPLHF.

This clonotype has ten or more counts. The chain uses TRBV25-1 and TRBJ2-1; TRBD1 is a possible D gene (6 bases). Germline CDR1 MGHDK, CDR2 SYGVNS. The CDR3 runs 12 residues. The V and J ends lost 4 bases and 11 bases respectively, with 12 bases between them. The CDR3, as DNA: TGTGCCAGCAGTGGCGGACAGCATAAGCAGTTCTTC. The encoded protein is CASSGGQHKQFF.

This clonotype was detected a few times. The rearrangement links TRBV20-1 to TRBJ2-1; D remains ambiguous. The CDR3 runs to 19 residues. CDR1 is DFQATT, CDR2 SNEGSKA, per germline (reference sequence). The germline V and J ends were trimmed by 1 base and 6 bases, with 28 bases remaining between them. CDR3 nucleotide sequence: TGCAGTGCTAGAGGCGCCCCTGGATTAGCCGGCACTATAACCAATGAGCAGTTCTTC. The encoded protein is CSARGAPGLAGTITNEQFF.

The chain carries TRBV3-1 and TRBJ2-7, with 9 positions matching TRBD2. Trimming took 1 base from V and 4 from J; bases not matched to a gene: 5. The CDR3 loop spans 15 amino acids. Germline V gene lookup returns CDR1 LGHDT and CDR2 YNNKEL (reference sequence). The CDR3 nucleotides read TGTGCCAGCAGCCAAGTCCTAGCGGGGACTTACGAGCAGTACTTC. Translation gives CASSQVLAGTYEQYF.

In this sample, this clonotype turned up many times. The chain employs TRBV29-1 and TRBJ1-1; 9 positions match TRBD1. Trimming cost V 4 bases and J 3 bases; bases outside gene matches: 6. The CDR3 length is 14 residues. Per the germline V gene, CDR1 is SQVTM and CDR2 is ANQGSEA. The CDR3 spells CSVVDWDRDTEAFF. DNA of the CDR3: TGCAGCGTTGTAGATTGGGACAGGGACACTGAAGCTTTCTTT.